The 16 T cell receptor beta chains presented below share a single source sample, sequenced in a study of lymphopenia after photon versus proton radiotherapy. TCRdb's table, derived via immunoSEQ multiplex PCR, lists solely in-frame clones and lacks some. The table has under 80,000 clones, about 86% seen once. Sequenced material: peripheral blood, taken from a patient treated with photon-based radiotherapy. Receptors were obtained from a man in his forties or fifties with gastric cancer.

The chain links TRBV18 to TRBJ1-1, with unresolved D. The V end lost 3 bases, the J end lost 5 bases, and 13 bases lay between the germline ends. The CDR3 covers 14 residues. Germline assignment: CDR1 KGHSH and CDR2 LQKENI. The DNA for the CDR3 is TGTGCCAGCTCACCCGGACGCTTAGGGACTGAAGCTTTCTTT. Protein sequence: CASSPGRLGTEAFF.

The chain recombines TRBV18 with TRBJ2-1; 7 nucleotides line up with TRBD1. Trimming cost V 5 bases and J 0 bases; bases outside gene matches: 4. The germline CDR1 and CDR2 sequences are KGHSH and LQKENI. The CDR3 is 15 residues long. The CDR3 here is CASSAQGSSYNEQFF. CDR3 bases: TGTGCCAGCTCAGCACAGGGGAGCTCCTACAATGAGCAGTTCTTC.

The chain joins TRBV7-9 to TRBJ2-5; 7 nucleotides agree with TRBD1. Trimming at V came to 4 bases and at J to 5 bases, leaving 7 bases not matched to a gene. The CDR3 consists of 14 residues. Germline values: CDR1 SEHNR, CDR2 FQNEAQ (reference sequence). The chain's CDR3 is CASSSRTGWETQYF. CDR3 coding DNA: TGTGCCAGCAGCTCTCGGACAGGTTGGGAGACCCAGTACTTC.

Note on this clone: The sample carries other DNA sequences with the same CDR3. V gene TRBV30 combines with J gene TRBJ2-7, with a possible D match to TRBD2 (5 bases). CDR3 length: 12 residues. Deletions cut 0 bases from V and 4 bases from J, with 7 bases between. Germline CDR1 is GTSNPN and CDR2 is SVGIG (reference sequence). The DNA of the CDR3 is TGTGCCTGGAGTGTGTCGGGGTACGAGCAGTACTTC. Protein product: CAWSVSGYEQYF.

The rearrangement links TRBV14 to TRBJ1-3, with unresolved D. Germline V gene data show CDR1 as SGHDN and CDR2 as FVKESK. Between the trimmed V and J ends, which lost 1 base and 9 bases, there was a span of 13 bases. This CDR3 is built from 14 residues. The CDR3 region is CASSQAILYSTIYF. CDR3 bases: TGTGCCAGCAGCCAAGCCATCCTCTATAGCACCATATATTTT.

The chain uses TRBV19 and TRBJ2-1, with a weak D call TRBD2 (5 bases). The CDR3 loop spans 11 amino acids. The V end lost 3 bases, the J end lost 9 bases, and 6 bases lay between the germline ends. In germline, CDR1 is LNHDA, CDR2 SQIVND (reference sequence). CDR3 region: CASSIGGEQFF. CDR3 nucleotides: TGTGCCAGTAGTATTGGAGGTGAGCAGTTCTTC.

This chain connects TRBV7-9 to TRBJ2-5, with no clear D. From germline, CDR1 is SEHNR and CDR2 FQNEAQ (reference sequence). Trimming left V 4 bases short and J 1 base short, with 10 bases between. The CDR3 has 14 residues. CDR3 loop: CASSSRGVQETQYF. For the CDR3, the DNA is TGTGCCAGCAGCTCACGTGGGGTCCAAGAGACCCAGTACTTC.

Concerning this clone itself: The sample carries other DNA sequences with the same CDR3. V gene TRBV30 combines with J gene TRBJ1-2, with 7 bases fitting TRBD1. CDR1 is GTSNPN and CDR2 is SVGIG in the germline V gene (reference sequence). CDR3 size: 13 residues. The ends lost 2 bases at V and 2 bases at J; junction bases unmatched: 2. The CDR3 spells CAWSRQGNYGYTF. The CDR3, as DNA: TGTGCCTGGAGTCGACAGGGCAACTATGGCTACACCTTC.

The chain is built from TRBV6-6 and TRBJ2-4, with D perhaps matching TRBD1 (5 bases). V was pared by 7 bases and J by 9 bases, with 16 bases between. This CDR3 contains 13 residues. CDR1 is MNHNY, CDR2 SVGAGI, per germline (reference sequence). The CDR3 is CASTQTDGGIQYF. The CDR3 DNA is TGTGCCAGCACCCAGACAGATGGCGGCATTCAGTACTTC.

The chain carries TRBV5-4 and TRBJ1-4; maybe TRBD1 (5 bases). V lost 0 bases and J lost 3, with 9 bases in between. CDR3 length equals 15 residues. Germline V gene lookup returns CDR1 SGHNT and CDR2 YYREEE (reference sequence). CDR3 sequence: CASSLGQGANEKLFF. CDR3 nucleotide sequence: TGTGCCAGCAGCTTGGGGCAGGGAGCTAATGAAAAACTGTTTTTT.

This clone was picked up a small number of times. The V call is TRBV30, the J call TRBJ1-1; D not resolved. This CDR3 spans 13 amino acids. V lost 8 bases and J 3 bases, leaving 16 bases between the germline ends. Germline V gene sequence: CDR1 GTSNPN, CDR2 SVGIG (reference sequence). CDR3 DNA: TGTGCCCACCGCGAACGGACCTACACTGAAGCTTTCTTT. Its protein product is CAHRERTYTEAFF.

The chain combines TRBV11-3 with TRBJ2-1, with TRBD2 matching 11 bases. After removal of 3 bases from V and 9 bases from J, the junction contained 4 bases not matched to a gene. Germline loops: CDR1 SGHNT, CDR2 YENEEA. This CDR3 region has 14 residues. CDR3 sequence (DNA): TGTGCCAGCAGCTTTAGCGGGGGGGCCACTGAGCAGTTCTTC. Translation: CASSFSGGATEQFF.

The J gene is TRBJ2-1, the V gene TRBV11-2; D remains ambiguous. V lost 5 bases and J 0 bases, leaving 14 bases between the germline ends. In germline, CDR1 is SGHAT, CDR2 FQNNGV. CDR3 size: 16 residues. In DNA, the CDR3 is TGTGCCAGCAGCGCCCGGTGGGGTAGCTCCTACAATGAGCAGTTCTTC. It specifies CASSARWGSSYNEQFF.

The V call is TRBV5-1, the J call TRBJ2-1; maybe TRBD2 (6 bases). CDR1 and CDR2 from the germline V gene are SGHRS and YFSETQ. With 1 base removed from V and 2 bases from J, the gap between germline ends came to 13 bases. The CDR3 spans 16 residues. CDR3: CASSLSAGIAYNEQFF. CDR3 nucleotide sequence: TGCGCCAGCAGCTTGTCGGCGGGGATAGCCTACAATGAGCAGTTCTTC.

V is TRBV6-6 and J is TRBJ1-4; no definite D call. The CDR3 has 13 residues. In germline, CDR1 is MNHNY, CDR2 SVGAGI (reference sequence). V dropped 4 bases and J dropped 7 bases, with 10 bases sitting between them. CDR3 coding DNA: TGTGCCAGCAGTTTCGACCTTGCTGAAAAACTGTTTTTT. It translates to CASSFDLAEKLFF.

The genes are TRBV18 and TRBJ1-1; 7 bases are a match to TRBD1. With 3 bases clipped from V and 6 bases from J, the junction kept 10 bases outside the gene matches. The germline gives CDR1 KGHSH, CDR2 LQKENI. The CDR3 is made up of 15 amino acids. The DNA for the CDR3 is TGTGCCAGCTCACCGGCAGGGGGTGGAGGCTCTGAAGCTTTCTTT. It encodes CASSPAGGGGSEAFF.